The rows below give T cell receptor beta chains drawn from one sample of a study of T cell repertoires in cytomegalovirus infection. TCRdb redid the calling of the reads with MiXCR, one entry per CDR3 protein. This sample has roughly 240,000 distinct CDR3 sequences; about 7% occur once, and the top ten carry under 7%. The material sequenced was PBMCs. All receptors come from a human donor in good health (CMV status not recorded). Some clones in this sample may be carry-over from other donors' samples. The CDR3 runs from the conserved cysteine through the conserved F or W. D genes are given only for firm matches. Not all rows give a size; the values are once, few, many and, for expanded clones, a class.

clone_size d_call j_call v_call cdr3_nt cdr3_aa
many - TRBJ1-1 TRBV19 TGTGCCAGTAGTATAGATGACCGGAACACTGAAGCTTTCTTT CASSIDDRNTEAFF
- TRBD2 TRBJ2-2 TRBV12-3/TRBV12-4 TGTGCCAGCAGTTTGTGGCGGGGGGGCCGAGGGGAGCTGTTTTTT CASSLWRGGRGELFF
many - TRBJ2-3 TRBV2 TGTGCCAGCAGTGAAAGAACGGATACGCAGTATTTT CASSERTDTQYF
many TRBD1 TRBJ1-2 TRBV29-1 TGCAGCGTTGAAGATCTTAACAGGGGGCTTGGCTACACCTTC CSVEDLNRGLGYTF
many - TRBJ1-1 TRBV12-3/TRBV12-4 TGTGCCAGCATCGCCGCGGGATTATTCACTGAAGCTTTCTTT CASIAAGLFTEAFF
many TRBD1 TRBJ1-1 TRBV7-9 TGTGCCAGCAGCCATGACAGGGTGAACACTGAAGCTTTCTTT CASSHDRVNTEAFF
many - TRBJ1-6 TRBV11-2 TGTGCCAGCAGCTTAGGTTCACCCCTCCACTTT CASSLGSPLHF
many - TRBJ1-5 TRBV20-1 TGCAGTGTTAGGCGGGGGAGTCAGCCCCAGCATTTT CSVRRGSQPQHF
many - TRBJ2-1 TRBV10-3 TGTGCCATCAGTATTAGCGGCGCTAACGGTGAGCAGTTCTTC CAISISGANGEQFF
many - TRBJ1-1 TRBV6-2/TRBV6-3 TGTGCCAGCAGTCGAAAAGGGGTGGGCACTGAAGCTTTCTTT CASSRKGVGTEAFF
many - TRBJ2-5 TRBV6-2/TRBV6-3 TGTGCCAGCAGGGAGCGAATGACCGATCCTTTTGGGACCCAGTACTTC CASRERMTDPFGTQYF
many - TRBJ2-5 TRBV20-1 TGCAGTGCTAGAGATTACCGAGGAGGAGAGACCCAGTACTTC CSARDYRGGETQYF
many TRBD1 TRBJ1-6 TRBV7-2 TGTGCCAGCAGCTTCCCAGGGGGTAGAGAGAATTCACCCCTCCACTTT CASSFPGGRENSPLHF
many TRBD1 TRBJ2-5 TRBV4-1 TGCGCCAGCAGCCAAGCGGGACAGGGGAAGGAGACCCAGTACTTC CASSQAGQGKETQYF
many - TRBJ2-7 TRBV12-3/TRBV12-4 TGTGCCAGCAGTTTCAGGACGGTTTCCTACGAGCAGTACTTC CASSFRTVSYEQYF
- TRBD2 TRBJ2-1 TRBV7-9 TGTGCCAGCTCAAGGGCGCGGGGGGGCGGCGATGAGCAGTTCTTC CASSRARGGGDEQFF
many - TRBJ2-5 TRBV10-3 TGTGCCATCAGTGAGTCCGGGGTTGAACAAGAGACCCAGTACTTC CAISESGVEQETQYF
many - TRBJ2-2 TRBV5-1 TGCGCCAGCAGCTTGTCGGGGGGCGCGAACACCGGGGAGCTGTTTTTT CASSLSGGANTGELFF
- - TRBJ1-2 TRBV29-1 TGCAGCGTTAAAACAGGGTCGATCTTGTCTGGCTACACCTTC CSVKTGSILSGYTF
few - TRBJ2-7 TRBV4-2 TGTGCCAGCAGCCCAAACATTAGGGGGGGGGGCCTGGACGAGCAGTACTTC CASSPNIRGGGLDEQYF
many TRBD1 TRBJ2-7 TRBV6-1 TGTGCCAGCAGTAGGACAGGGCCCCAGAGCTCCTACGAGCAGTACTTC CASSRTGPQSSYEQYF
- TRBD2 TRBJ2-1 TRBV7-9 TGTGCCAGCAGCTTGACTAGCGGGGGAGTATACAATGAGCAGTTCTTC CASSLTSGGVYNEQFF
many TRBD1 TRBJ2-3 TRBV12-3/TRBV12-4 TGTGCCAGCAGCGATGACAGGGGTTCAGATACGCAGTATTTT CASSDDRGSDTQYF
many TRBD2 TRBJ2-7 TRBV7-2 TGTGCCAGCAGTTCTGAGCGGGGCCTACGGGAGCAGTACTTC CASSSERGLREQYF
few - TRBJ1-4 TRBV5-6 TGTGCCAGCAGCAGGGTAGGGGTTGGAGAAAAACTGTTTTTT CASSRVGVGEKLFF
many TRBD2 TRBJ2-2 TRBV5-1 TGCGCCAGCAGACTGGACGGGGGGTCCGCCGGGGAGCTGTTTTTT CASRLDGGSAGELFF
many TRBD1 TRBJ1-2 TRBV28 TGTGCCAGCAGTTTCTCCCGGGACAGGATTGGCTACACCTTC CASSFSRDRIGYTF
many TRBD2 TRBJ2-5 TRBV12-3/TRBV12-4 TGTGCCAGCAGTCGATCGGCGGGGGGCGAGACCCAGTACTTC CASSRSAGGETQYF
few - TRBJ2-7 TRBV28 TGTGCCAGCAGCCCTCAGACTAGGGTGGACGAGCAGTACTTC CASSPQTRVDEQYF
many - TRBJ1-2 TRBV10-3 TGTGCCATCCGCGTATCGGACCTCTCTCGGGGCTACACCTTC CAIRVSDLSRGYTF
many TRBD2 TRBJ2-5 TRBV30 TGTGCCTGGAACGCGGGGGGCGGGACCCAGTACTTC CAWNAGGGTQYF
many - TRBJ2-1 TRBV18 TGTGCCAGCTCACCACAGGGGTATGAGCAGTTCTTC CASSPQGYEQFF
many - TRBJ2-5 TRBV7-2 TGTGCCAGCAGCCCCCAAGAGACCCAGTACTTC CASSPQETQYF
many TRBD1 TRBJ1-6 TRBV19 TGTGCCAGTAGCCGGGGACAGCAGAATGGTTCACCCCTCCACTTT CASSRGQQNGSPLHF
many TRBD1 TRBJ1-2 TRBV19 TGTGCCAGTAGTAGTTTGTCGGACAGGGAATATGATGGCTACACCTTC CASSSLSDREYDGYTF
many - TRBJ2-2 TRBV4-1 TGCGCCAGCAGCCAAGATATGAACACCGGGGAGCTGTTTTTT CASSQDMNTGELFF
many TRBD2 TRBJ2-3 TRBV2 TGTGCCAGCAATCTCGCGACTAGCGGGGGGGCAGTTACGCAGTATTTT CASNLATSGGAVTQYF
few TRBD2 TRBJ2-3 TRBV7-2 TGTGCCAGCAGCTTTGCTAGCGGGGGAGTGACAGATACGCAGTATTTT CASSFASGGVTDTQYF
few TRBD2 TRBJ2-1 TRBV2 TGTGCCAGCTCTACTAGCGGGAGACACAATGAGCAGTTCTTC CASSTSGRHNEQFF
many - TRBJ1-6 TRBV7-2 TGTGCCAGCAGCTTAGGTCAAAAGGGCTCACCCCTCCACTTT CASSLGQKGSPLHF
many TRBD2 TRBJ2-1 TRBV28 TGTGCCAGCAGCCTTGCACCGGGACTAGCGGGGGAAGGATCCTACAATGAGCAGTTCTTC CASSLAPGLAGEGSYNEQFF
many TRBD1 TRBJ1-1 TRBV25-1 TGTGCCAGCAGAAGGTCCGGACAGGGGATGAACACTGAAGCTTTCTTT CASRRSGQGMNTEAFF
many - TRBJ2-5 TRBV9 TGTGCCAGCAGCGTAGACCATGGGCGGAAGGGAGAGACCCAGTACTTC CASSVDHGRKGETQYF